This T cell receptor (beta chain) comes out of a study of shared clonotypes between healthy human individuals. The CDR3 is 14 amino acids. The V gene lost 3 bases and the J gene lost 11 bases, with 19 bases spanning the gap. From germline, CDR1 is SEHNR and CDR2 FQNEAQ (reference sequence). Here immunoSEQ multiplex PCR was the method, and the copy in TCRdb shows in-frame clones only, minus some. Among about 490,000 clones listed, about 79% were seen once. The specimen was PBMCs. The chain uses TRBV7-9 and TRBJ1-1; maybe TRBD1 (6 bases). The clonotype comes from a woman aged 40 to 50 in good health. Some clones in this sample may be carry-over from other donors' samples. CDR3 sequence: CASSFGTLRGKAFF. CDR3 nucleotides: TGTGCCAGCAGCTTTGGAACATTAAGGGGGAAGGCTTTCTTT.